The next 12 T cell receptor beta chains were all read from a single sample in a study of PD-1 blockade in classical Hodgkin lymphoma. Time point here: newly diagnosed, previously untreated cHL patient sample. With magnetic negative selection, CD4+ T cells were purified from PBMCs that had been thawed. Sequencing was performed with immunoSEQ multiplex PCR; in TCRdb, only in-frame clones are kept and a portion is missing. The sample records roughly 15,000 clones, 92% being singletons. The sample taken for sequencing was CD4+ T cells from blood. These receptors all come from a human donor with classical Hodgkin lymphoma.

The V call is TRBV7-9, the J call TRBJ2-5; 8 bases agree with TRBD2. Trimming at V came to 3 bases and at J to 3 bases, leaving 9 bases not matched to a gene. Germline loops: CDR1 SEHNR, CDR2 FQNEAQ (reference sequence). The CDR3 is 16 residues long. DNA for the CDR3: TGTGCCAGCAGCTTTGAAGTCGGGAGGGGTGAAGAGACCCAGTACTTC. It is translated as CASSFEVGRGEETQYF.

For the CDR3, the DNA is TGTGCCAGCAGCCTGAACAGATACACTGAAGCTTTCTTT. Protein: CASSLNRYTEAFF. The V call is TRBV7-7, the J call TRBJ1-1, with D hard to call. V was trimmed by 5 bases and J by 3 bases, leaving 10 bases between them. Germline assignment: CDR1 SSHAT and CDR2 FNYEAQ (reference sequence). The length of the CDR3 is 13 residues.

V gene TRBV5-5 combines with J gene TRBJ2-1, with D unclear. V lost 4 bases and J 4 bases, leaving 9 bases between the germline ends. Germline assignment: CDR1 SGHKS and CDR2 YYEKEE (reference sequence). This CDR3 region has 13 residues. CDR3 DNA: TGTGCCAGCAGCGCCGGGCCTTACAATGAGCAGTTCTTC. Translated: CASSAGPYNEQFF.

The chain has TRBV5-4 and TRBJ1-6; no clear D. Between the trimmed V and J ends, which lost 2 bases and 6 bases, there was a span of 9 bases. Germline CDR1 reads SGHNT; CDR2 reads YYREEE (reference sequence). There are 14 residues in the CDR3. CDR3 region: CASSFRGGNSPLHF. CDR3 DNA: TGTGCCAGCAGCTTCAGAGGCGGTAATTCACCCCTCCACTTT.

This chain uses TRBV6-6 with TRBJ2-5; D is perhaps TRBD2 (7 bases). Germline CDR1 reads MNHNY; CDR2 reads SVGAGI (reference sequence). The CDR3 length is 14 residues. V shed 4 bases and J shed 4 bases, with 13 bases lying between them. CDR3 nucleotides: TGTGCCAGCAGTTCACAGGGAGGGCGAGAGACCCAGTACTTC. Its translation is CASSSQGGRETQYF.

A few counts support this clone. CDR3 region: CASSPGQGQNQPQHF. CDR3 nucleotide sequence: TGTGCCAGCTCACCGGGACAAGGCCAAAATCAGCCCCAGCATTTT. This rearrangement joins TRBV18 to TRBJ1-5; TRBD1 is a possible D gene (6 bases). The CDR3 contains 15 residues. Trimming pared 3 bases from V and 4 bases from J, leaving 13 bases between. CDR1 is KGHSH, CDR2 LQKENI, per germline. The whole variable domain, remainder taken from reference TRBV18 and TRBJ1-5, is NAGVMQNPRHLVRRRGQEARLRCSPMKGHSHVYWYRQLPEEGLKFMVYLQKENIIDESGMPKERFSAEFPKEGPSILRIQQVVRGDSAAYFCASSPGQGQNQPQHFGDGTRLSIL.

The chain has TRBV4-1 and TRBJ2-1; D is uncertain. Germline CDR1 is MGHRA and CDR2 is YSYEKL. The V gene lost 3 bases and the J gene lost 0 bases, with 15 bases spanning the gap. This CDR3 region has 17 residues. The CDR3, as DNA: TGCGCCAGCAGCCACGTCGTTCAGAAGAGCTCCTACAATGAGCAGTTCTTC. Protein product: CASSHVVQKSSYNEQFF.

This rearrangement joins TRBV5-1 to TRBJ1-4; D uncertain. Germline V gives CDR1 SGHRS, CDR2 YFSETQ. The V and J ends lost 0 bases and 8 bases respectively, with 8 bases between them. The CDR3 covers 13 residues. The DNA of the CDR3 is TGCGCCAGCAGCTTGGCCACTGCGGAAAAACTGTTTTTT. Its translation is CASSLATAEKLFF.

The chain recombines TRBV2 with TRBJ2-5; no clear D gene. The germline V and J ends were trimmed by 1 base and 2 bases, with 5 bases remaining between them. Germline V lookup: CDR1 SNHLY, CDR2 FYNNEI. This CDR3 has 13 residues. Here the CDR3 DNA reads TGTGCCAGCAGTGAAGGAAGACAAGAGACCCAGTACTTC. This encodes CASSEGRQETQYF. Together with reference TRBV2 and TRBJ2-5, the CDR3 gives the full variable domain: EPEVTQTPSHQVTQMGQEVILRCVPISNHLYFYWYRQILGQKVEFLVSFYNNEISEKSEIFDDQFSVERPDGSNFTLKIRSTKLEDSAMYFCASSEGRQETQYFGPGTRLLVL.

This chain joins TRBV7-3 and TRBJ2-5, with D possibly being TRBD1 (6 bases). Germline V gene data show CDR1 as SGHTA and CDR2 as FQGTGA. The CDR3 is 14 residues long. The V end lost 5 bases, the J end lost 5 bases, and 15 bases lay between the germline ends. The CDR3 DNA follows: TGTGCCAGCAGCCCGCCAGGGGTCGGCGAGACCCAGTACTTC. Encoded protein: CASSPPGVGETQYF.

This chain uses TRBV18 with TRBJ2-5, with 7 bases fitting TRBD1. With V trimmed by 3 bases and J by 2 bases, 6 bases remained unmatched. The CDR3 loop spans 15 amino acids. Germline-derived CDR1 and CDR2 are KGHSH and LQKENI. The CDR3 protein is CASSPTGATQETQYF. For the CDR3, the DNA is TGTGCCAGCTCACCTACAGGGGCGACACAAGAGACCCAGTACTTC.

The gene calls are TRBV28 and TRBJ1-2; D gene ambiguous. The germline gives CDR1 MDHEN, CDR2 SYDVKM. The CDR3 length is 12 residues. Trimming took off 9 bases at V and 2 bases at J, with 10 bases between the two ends. CDR3 in DNA: TGTGCCAGTTTAGAGATGAACTATGGCTACACCTTC. This sequence encodes CASLEMNYGYTF.